This T cell receptor beta chain appears in the sequencing data of a study of blood T cell repertoires in COVID-19. In the authors' methods: Counts of nucleated cells, estimated from reference gene primer amplification, were obtained. The method was immunoSEQ multiplex PCR; TCRdb's version includes in-frame clones alone and lacks a portion of them. The V and J calls and clone size were taken over from that table, and D and trimming were inferred from the DNA. The data show 100,000 to 150,000 clones, approximately 85% seen once. The length of the CDR3 is 17 residues. V gave up 0 bases and J gave up 4 bases; unmatched junction bases: 7. Germline CDR1 LNHNV, CDR2 YYDKDF (reference sequence).

This clonotype was sampled from a woman older than 75 with acute or convalescent COVID-19. Specimen: peripheral blood. The V gene is TRBV15, the J gene TRBJ2-3; 10 bases are a match to TRBD1. CDR3 loop: CATSRERGQGFADTQYF. The CDR3 bases are TGTGCCACCAGCAGAGAACGGGGACAGGGGTTCGCAGATACGCAGTATTTT.